These T cell receptor beta chains were read from a single sample in a study of early T cells in non-severe SARS-CoV-2 infection. TCRdb re-derived calls from the 5' RACE reads in MiXCR, one entry per CDR3 protein. There are about 23,000 distinct CDR3 sequences in the sample; 5.3% occur only once, and around 10% lies in the top ten. The sample taken for sequencing was whole blood. The receptor source for this set is an adult who was a healthcare worker with PCR-confirmed SARS-CoV-2 infection or an uninfected control (not recorded which). Each CDR3 is given with its conserved first and last residue. Each record gives: clone size, D gene, V gene, J gene, CDR3 protein, CDR3 DNA. The D gene is left open where the match is weak. Clone size is not always given. Where it is, it says once, few, many or a class for expanded clones.

size: many
D: .
V: TRBV10-3
J: TRBJ2-3
CDR3: CAITKGANTGGTQYF
DNA: TGTGCCATCACCAAGGGAGCGAACACCGGAGGTACGCAGTATTTT

size: .
D: .
V: TRBV10-2
J: TRBJ2-1
CDR3: CASSRRDSSYNEQFF
DNA: TGCGCCAGCAGTAGGCGGGATTCTTCCTACAATGAGCAGTTCTTC

size: many
D: TRBD2
V: TRBV6-5
J: TRBJ2-1
CDR3: CASGLAGAYNEQFF
DNA: TGTGCCAGCGGACTAGCGGGAGCTTACAATGAGCAGTTCTTC

size: many
D: TRBD1
V: TRBV6-4
J: TRBJ2-3
CDR3: CASSALGQGADTQYF
DNA: TGTGCCAGCAGTGCCTTAGGACAGGGCGCAGATACGCAGTATTTT

size: few
D: TRBD1
V: TRBV4-3
J: TRBJ2-1
CDR3: CASSQGPGTGIEQFF
DNA: TGCGCCAGCAGCCAAGGTCCCGGGACAGGGATTGAGCAGTTCTTC

size: few
D: TRBD1
V: TRBV5-1
J: TRBJ2-1
CDR3: CASSLSPGQGGLEQFF
DNA: TGCGCCAGCAGCTTGAGTCCGGGACAGGGTGGCTTAGAGCAGTTCTTC

size: many
D: .
V: TRBV14
J: TRBJ1-1
CDR3: CASSHRQGSVDTEAFF
DNA: TGTGCCAGCAGCCATAGGCAGGGGAGTGTGGACACTGAAGCTTTCTTT

size: many
D: .
V: TRBV12-3/TRBV12-4
J: TRBJ2-2
CDR3: CASSLRQPHTGELFF
DNA: TGTGCCAGCAGTTTAAGACAGCCACACACCGGGGAGCTGTTTTTT

size: many
D: .
V: TRBV4-3
J: TRBJ2-1
CDR3: CASSQDRTDYNEQFF
DNA: TGCGCCAGCAGCCAAGATCGGACAGACTACAATGAGCAGTTCTTC

size: .
D: TRBD2
V: TRBV4-2
J: TRBJ2-1
CDR3: CASSSKYGGNYNEQFF
DNA: TGTGCCAGCAGCTCCAAGTACGGGGGGAACTACAATGAGCAGTTCTTC

size: .
D: TRBD1
V: TRBV12-3/TRBV12-4
J: TRBJ2-2
CDR3: CASSARQGVGELFF
DNA: TGTGCCAGCAGTGCGAGACAGGGCGTCGGGGAGCTGTTTTTT

size: many
D: .
V: TRBV4-3
J: TRBJ1-2
CDR3: CASSPQAGVSYYYGYTF
DNA: TGCGCCAGCAGCCCCCAGGCAGGGGTTTCTTATTACTATGGCTACACCTTC

size: many
D: .
V: TRBV4-3
J: TRBJ1-5
CDR3: CASSQVSGFNQPQHF
DNA: TGCGCCAGCAGCCAAGTATCAGGGTTCAATCAGCCCCAGCATTTT

size: many
D: .
V: TRBV7-2
J: TRBJ2-7
CDR3: CASSLVIHPTYEQYF
DNA: TGTGCCAGCAGCTTGGTTATCCACCCAACCTACGAGCAGTACTTC

size: few
D: .
V: TRBV29-1
J: TRBJ2-5
CDR3: CSVEESFGVGISQETQYF
DNA: TGCAGCGTTGAAGAGTCGTTTGGAGTTGGCATAAGTCAAGAGACCCAGTACTTC

size: few
D: TRBD2
V: TRBV24-1
J: TRBJ2-5
CDR3: CATGTAGGTQYF
DNA: TGTGCCACCGGGACCGCGGGGGGGACCCAGTACTTC

size: .
D: TRBD2
V: TRBV6-6
J: TRBJ2-5
CDR3: CASSYSGLAQETQYF
DNA: TGTGCCAGCAGTTACTCGGGACTAGCACAAGAGACCCAGTACTTC

size: many
D: TRBD2
V: TRBV20-1
J: TRBJ2-5
CDR3: CSARPGGLAGEALETQYF
DNA: TGCAGTGCTAGACCTGGGGGACTAGCGGGAGAGGCTCTGGAGACCCAGTACTTC

size: many
D: TRBD2
V: TRBV5-4
J: TRBJ2-1
CDR3: CASSLGGGPRGEQFF
DNA: TGTGCCAGCAGCTTGGGCGGGGGGCCCAGGGGTGAGCAGTTCTTC

size: many
D: TRBD1
V: TRBV18
J: TRBJ1-3
CDR3: CASSPGQGSGNTIYF
DNA: TGTGCCAGCTCACCAGGACAGGGATCTGGAAACACCATATATTTT

size: many
D: TRBD1
V: TRBV24-1
J: TRBJ1-5
CDR3: CATSDHRQGSNQPQHF
DNA: TGTGCCACCAGTGACCACCGACAGGGAAGCAATCAGCCCCAGCATTTT

size: few
D: .
V: TRBV30
J: TRBJ2-1
CDR3: CAWSPSSDNEQFF
DNA: TGTGCCTGGAGTCCATCTAGCGACAATGAGCAGTTCTTC